The entry that follows covers one T cell receptor (beta chain) sequence. The CDR3 spans 13 residues. Germline CDR1 and CDR2: LNHDA and SQIVND (reference sequence). V was shortened by 3 bases and J by 5 bases, with 10 bases between the two germline ends. The entry originates in a study of early T cells in non-severe SARS-CoV-2 infection. Unique molecular identifiers tagged individual cDNA molecules. MiXCR, run by TCRdb on the 5' RACE reads, gives a single entry per CDR3 protein. The sample contains about 130,000 distinct CDR3 sequences, 14% to 15% of which appear only once. Sequencing input: whole blood. The chain joins TRBV19 to TRBJ2-5, with D possibly being TRBD2 (7 bases). This TCR came from an adult who was a healthcare worker with PCR-confirmed SARS-CoV-2 infection or an uninfected control (not recorded which). This chain's CDR3 is CASSMGRGETQYF. The CDR3 DNA reads as TGTGCCAGTAGTATGGGGAGGGGGGAGACCCAGTACTTC.